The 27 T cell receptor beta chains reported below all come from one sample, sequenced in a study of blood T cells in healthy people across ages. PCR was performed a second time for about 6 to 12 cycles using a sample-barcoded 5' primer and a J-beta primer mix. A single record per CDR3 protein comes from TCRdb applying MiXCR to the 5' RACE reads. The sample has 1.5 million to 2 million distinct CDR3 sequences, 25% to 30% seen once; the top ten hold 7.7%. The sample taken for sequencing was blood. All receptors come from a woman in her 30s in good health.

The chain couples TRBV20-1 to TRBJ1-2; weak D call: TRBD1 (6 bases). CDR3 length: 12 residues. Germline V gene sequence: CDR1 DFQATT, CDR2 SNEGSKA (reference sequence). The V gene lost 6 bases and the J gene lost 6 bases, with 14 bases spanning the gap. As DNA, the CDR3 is TGCAGTGCCCCCAGAGGGGGAAATGGCTACACCTTC. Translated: CSAPRGGNGYTF.

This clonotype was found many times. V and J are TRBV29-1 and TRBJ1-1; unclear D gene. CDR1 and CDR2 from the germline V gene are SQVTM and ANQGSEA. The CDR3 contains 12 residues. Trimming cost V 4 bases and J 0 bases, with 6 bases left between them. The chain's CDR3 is CSVGGMNTEAFF. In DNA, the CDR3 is TGCAGCGTTGGAGGCATGAACACTGAAGCTTTCTTT.

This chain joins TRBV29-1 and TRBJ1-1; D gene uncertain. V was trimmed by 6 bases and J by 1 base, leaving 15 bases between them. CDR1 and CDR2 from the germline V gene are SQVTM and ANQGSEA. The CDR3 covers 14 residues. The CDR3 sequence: CSVETGYENTEAFF. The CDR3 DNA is TGCAGCGTCGAGACGGGGTATGAGAACACTGAAGCTTTCTTT.

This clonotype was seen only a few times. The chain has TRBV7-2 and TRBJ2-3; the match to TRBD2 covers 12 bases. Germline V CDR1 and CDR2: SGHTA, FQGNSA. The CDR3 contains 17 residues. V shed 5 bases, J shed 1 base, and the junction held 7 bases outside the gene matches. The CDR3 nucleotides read TGTGCCAGCAGCCCGAGGAGACTAGCGGGAGGCACAGATACGCAGTATTTT. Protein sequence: CASSPRRLAGGTDTQYF.

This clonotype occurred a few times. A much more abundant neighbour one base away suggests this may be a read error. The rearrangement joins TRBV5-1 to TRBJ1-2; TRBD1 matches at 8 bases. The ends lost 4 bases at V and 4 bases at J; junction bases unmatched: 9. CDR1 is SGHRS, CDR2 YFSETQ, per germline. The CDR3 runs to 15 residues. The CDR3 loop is CASSPTSTGGYGYTF. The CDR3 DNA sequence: TGCGCCAGCAGCCCCACCTCAACAGGGGGCTATGGCTACACCTTC.

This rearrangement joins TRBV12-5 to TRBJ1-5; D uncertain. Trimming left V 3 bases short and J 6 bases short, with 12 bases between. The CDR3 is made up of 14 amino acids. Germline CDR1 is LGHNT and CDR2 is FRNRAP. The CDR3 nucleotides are TGTGCTAGTGGTTTTGGAACACACTCTCAGCCCCAGCATTTT. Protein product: CASGFGTHSQPQHF.

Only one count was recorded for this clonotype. In DNA, the CDR3 is TGCGCCAGCAGCTTGATTTCAGGCCCCGGGGAGCTGTTTTTT. Amino acid sequence: CASSLISGPGELFF. This sequence joins TRBV5-1 and TRBJ1-4; the D is unclear. The DNA matches TRBJ2-2 better at its end, which makes the J call doubtful. Germline V gene data show CDR1 as SGHRS and CDR2 as YFSETQ. The CDR3 loop spans 14 amino acids.

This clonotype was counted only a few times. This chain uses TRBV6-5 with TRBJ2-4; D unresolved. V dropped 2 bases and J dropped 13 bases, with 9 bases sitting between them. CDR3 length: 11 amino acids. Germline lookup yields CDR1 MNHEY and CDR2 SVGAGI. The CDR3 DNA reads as TGTGCCAGCAGTTACCAAAACCAGCAGTACTTC. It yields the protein CASSYQNQQYF.

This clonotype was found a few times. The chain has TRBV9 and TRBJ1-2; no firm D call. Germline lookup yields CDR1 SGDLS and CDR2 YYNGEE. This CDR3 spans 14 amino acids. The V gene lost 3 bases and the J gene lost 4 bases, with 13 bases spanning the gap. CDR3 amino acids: CASSAQSFGYGYTF. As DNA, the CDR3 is TGTGCCAGCAGCGCCCAGTCCTTCGGCTATGGCTACACCTTC.

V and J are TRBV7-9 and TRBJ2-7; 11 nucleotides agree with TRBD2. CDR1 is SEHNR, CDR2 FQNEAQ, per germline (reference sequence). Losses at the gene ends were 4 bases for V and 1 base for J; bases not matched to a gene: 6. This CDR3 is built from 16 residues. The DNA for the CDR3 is TGTGCCAGCAGCTCATATACTAGCGGGAGTTCCTACGAGCAGTACTTC. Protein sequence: CASSSYTSGSSYEQYF.

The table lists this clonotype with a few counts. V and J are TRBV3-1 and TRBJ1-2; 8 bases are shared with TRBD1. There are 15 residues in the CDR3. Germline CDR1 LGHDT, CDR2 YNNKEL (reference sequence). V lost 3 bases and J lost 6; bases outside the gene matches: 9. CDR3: CASSQAGGAYDGYTF. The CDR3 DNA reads TGTGCCAGCAGCCAGGCAGGGGGCGCTTATGATGGCTACACCTTC.

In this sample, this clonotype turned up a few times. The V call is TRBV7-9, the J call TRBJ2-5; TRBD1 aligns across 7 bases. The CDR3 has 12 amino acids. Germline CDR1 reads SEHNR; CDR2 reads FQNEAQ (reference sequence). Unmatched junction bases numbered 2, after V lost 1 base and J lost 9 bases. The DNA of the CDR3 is TGTGCCAGCAGCTTAGATGACAGGGCCCAGTACTTC. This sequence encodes CASSLDDRAQYF.

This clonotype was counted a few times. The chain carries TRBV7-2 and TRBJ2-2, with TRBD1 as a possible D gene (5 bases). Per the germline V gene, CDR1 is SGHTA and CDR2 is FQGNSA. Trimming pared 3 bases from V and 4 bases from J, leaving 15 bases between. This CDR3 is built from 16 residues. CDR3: CASSLTEWYTTGELFF. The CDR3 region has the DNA TGTGCCAGCAGCTTGACAGAATGGTACACCACCGGGGAGCTGTTTTTT.

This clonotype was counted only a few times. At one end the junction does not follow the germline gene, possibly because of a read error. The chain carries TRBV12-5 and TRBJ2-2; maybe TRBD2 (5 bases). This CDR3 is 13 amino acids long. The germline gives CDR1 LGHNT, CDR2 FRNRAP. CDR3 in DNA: TGCGCTAGTGGTGCGGGCCGCGGCGGGGAGCTGTTTTTT. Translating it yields CASGAGRGGELFF.

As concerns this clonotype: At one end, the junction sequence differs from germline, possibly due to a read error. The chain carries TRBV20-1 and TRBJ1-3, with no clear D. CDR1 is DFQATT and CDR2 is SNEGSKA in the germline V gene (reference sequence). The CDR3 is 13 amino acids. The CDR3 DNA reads TGCAGTGCTCAGGTGACGAGTGGAGACACCATATATTTT. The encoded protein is CSAQVTSGDTIYF.

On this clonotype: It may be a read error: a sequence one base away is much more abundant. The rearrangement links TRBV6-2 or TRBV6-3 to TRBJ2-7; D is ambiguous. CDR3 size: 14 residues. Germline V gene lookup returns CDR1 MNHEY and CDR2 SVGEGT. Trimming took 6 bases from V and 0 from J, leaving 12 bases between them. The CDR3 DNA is TGTGCCAGCAGGCTTTACGAGAGCTCCTACGAGCAGTACTTC. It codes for CASRLYESSYEQYF.

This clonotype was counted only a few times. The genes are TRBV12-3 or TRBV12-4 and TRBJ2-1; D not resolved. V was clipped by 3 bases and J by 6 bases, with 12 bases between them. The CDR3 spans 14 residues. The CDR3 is CASSFYGELNEQFF. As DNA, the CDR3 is TGTGCCAGCAGTTTCTATGGGGAACTCAATGAGCAGTTCTTC.

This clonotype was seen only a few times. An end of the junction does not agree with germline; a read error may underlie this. The CDR3 protein is CSAPDSGEFTGTQYF. The CDR3, as DNA: TGCAGTGCCCCTGATTCAGGGGAGTTCACAGGTACGCAGTATTTT. The rearrangement joins TRBV20-1 to TRBJ2-3, with a possible D match to TRBD1 (6 bases). Germline V gene data show CDR1 as DFQATT and CDR2 as SNEGSKA (reference sequence). The CDR3 sequence is 15 residues long.

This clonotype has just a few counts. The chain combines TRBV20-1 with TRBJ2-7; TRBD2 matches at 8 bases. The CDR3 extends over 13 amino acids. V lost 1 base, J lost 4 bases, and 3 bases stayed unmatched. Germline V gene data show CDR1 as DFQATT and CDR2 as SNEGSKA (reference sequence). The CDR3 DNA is TGCAGTGCTAGAGCCCCGGGGGGGTACGAGCAGTACTTC. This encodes CSARAPGGYEQYF.

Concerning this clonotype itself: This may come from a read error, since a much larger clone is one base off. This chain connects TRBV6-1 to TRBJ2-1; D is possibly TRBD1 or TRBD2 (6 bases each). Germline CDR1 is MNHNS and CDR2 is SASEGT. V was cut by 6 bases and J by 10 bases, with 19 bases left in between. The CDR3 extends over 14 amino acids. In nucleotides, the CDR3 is TGTGCCAGCAGCGCAGCCGGGGGCGACTACGAGCAGTTCTTC. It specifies CASSAAGGDYEQFF.

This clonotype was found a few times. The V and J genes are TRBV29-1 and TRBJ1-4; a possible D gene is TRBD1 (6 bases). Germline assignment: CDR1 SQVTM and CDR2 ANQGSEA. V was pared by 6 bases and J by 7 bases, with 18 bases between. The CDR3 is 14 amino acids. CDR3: CSVASGGRGEKLFF. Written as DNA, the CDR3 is TGCAGCGTCGCCTCGGGGGGGCGCGGTGAAAAACTGTTTTTT.

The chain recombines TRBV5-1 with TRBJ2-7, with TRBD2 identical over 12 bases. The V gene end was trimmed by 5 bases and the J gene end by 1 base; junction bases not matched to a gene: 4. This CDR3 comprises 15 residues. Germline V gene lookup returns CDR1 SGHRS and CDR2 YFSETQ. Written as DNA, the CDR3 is TGCGCCAGCAGGTTCGGGACTAGCGGGTCCTACGAGCAGTACTTC. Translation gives CASRFGTSGSYEQYF.

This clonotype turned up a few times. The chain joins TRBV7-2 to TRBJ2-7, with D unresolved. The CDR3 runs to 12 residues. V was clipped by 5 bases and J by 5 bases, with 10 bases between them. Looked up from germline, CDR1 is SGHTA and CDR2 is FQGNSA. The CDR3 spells CASSVTRHEQYF. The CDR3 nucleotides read TGTGCCAGCAGCGTAACCAGGCACGAGCAGTACTTC.

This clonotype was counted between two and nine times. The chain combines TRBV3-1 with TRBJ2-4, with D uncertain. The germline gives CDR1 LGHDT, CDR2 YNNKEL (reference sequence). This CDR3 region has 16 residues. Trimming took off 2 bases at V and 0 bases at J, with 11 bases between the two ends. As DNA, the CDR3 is TGTGCCAGCAGCCAATCGCGGAATCTAGCCAAAAACATTCAGTACTTC. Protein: CASSQSRNLAKNIQYF.

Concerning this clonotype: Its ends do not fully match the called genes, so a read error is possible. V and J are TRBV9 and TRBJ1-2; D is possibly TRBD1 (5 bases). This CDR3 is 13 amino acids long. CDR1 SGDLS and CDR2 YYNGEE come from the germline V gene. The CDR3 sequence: CASSPRDGYGHTF. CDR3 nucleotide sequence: TGTGCCAGCAGCCCCAGGGACGGCTATGGCCACACCTTC.

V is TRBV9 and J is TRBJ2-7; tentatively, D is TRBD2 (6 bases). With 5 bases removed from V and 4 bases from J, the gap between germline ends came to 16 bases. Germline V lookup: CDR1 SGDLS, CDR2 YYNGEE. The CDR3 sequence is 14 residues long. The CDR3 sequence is CASSRVGGSYEQYF. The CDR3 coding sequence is TGTGCCAGCAGTCGAGTCGGGGGTTCTTACGAGCAGTACTTC.

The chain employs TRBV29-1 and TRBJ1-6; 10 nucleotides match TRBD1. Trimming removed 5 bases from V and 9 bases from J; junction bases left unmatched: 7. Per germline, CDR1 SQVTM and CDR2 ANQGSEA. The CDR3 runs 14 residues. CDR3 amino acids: CSVSDRGPGSPLHF. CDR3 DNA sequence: TGCAGCGTTAGCGACAGGGGGCCTGGTTCACCCCTCCACTTT.